This T cell receptor (beta chain) was found in a study of CD8+ T cells in alopecia areata. The study, taken as a whole, reports: Researchers say the link of baseline CD8+ expansion to response remains uncertain, with one nonresponder. Clonality in lesional scalp, especially alopecia totalis/universalis, exceeded that of normal scalp.

cDNA serving as the sequencing template came from extracted, reverse transcribed RNA. The repertoire was sequenced with immunoSEQ multiplex PCR; TCRdb's copy has only in-frame clones and lacks some. The sample contains 60,000 to 90,000 clones, about 71% of which appear only once. A note on this clone: Its cognate antigen is unknown.

Treatment: oral pan-JAK inhibitor, 5-10 mg twice daily. The sample was CD8+ T cells sorted from blood, taken at week 24, from a patient treated with tofacitinib. The receptor was isolated from a human donor with alopecia areata.

CDR3 sequence: CASSSGGTELQETQYF. For the CDR3, the DNA is TGTGCCAGCAGCTCGGGTGGGACGGAGCTTCAAGAGACCCAGTACTTC. The rearrangement uses TRBV7-8 and TRBJ2-5; D might be TRBD1 or TRBD2, each matching 5 bases. CDR1 is SGHVS and CDR2 is FQNEAQ in the germline V gene. The CDR3 consists of 16 residues. V gave up 4 bases and J gave up 2 bases, with 17 bases separating them.